One T cell receptor (beta chain) is described in this entry. This entry belongs to a study of T cell changes during pregnancy in multiple sclerosis. V was trimmed by 4 bases and J by 0 bases, leaving 10 bases between them. Germline V gives CDR1 SGHTS, CDR2 YDEGEE. This CDR3 region has 14 residues. The protocol was immunoSEQ multiplex PCR, while the TCRdb copy is restricted to in-frame clones and leaves out a portion. The data hold over 65,000 clones, with about 95% observed a single time. The genes are TRBV5-8 and TRBJ1-1, with a weak D call TRBD1 (5 bases). Sample: peripheral blood, taken in the third trimester of pregnancy. The TCR sequence derives from a female donor with multiple sclerosis, enrolled in a pregnancy study. The CDR3, as DNA: TGTGCCAGCAGCAGGGGCCAGCTGAACACTGAAGCTTTCTTT. Translated: CASSRGQLNTEAFF.